The 28 T cell receptor beta chains below come from one sample, sequenced in a study of radiotherapy plus CTLA-4 blockade in lung cancer (dated by TCRdb to between 2018 and 2020). Libraries came from the immunoSEQ multiplex PCR assay. TCRdb retrieved this table from immuneACCESS and kept in-frame rearrangements only. Not all clones are present; in checked studies, unresolved V genes account for under half, and no reason is known for the remainder. The sample table lists 85,000 to 100,000 clones, around 84% of them with a count of one. The ten most abundant clones make up over 15% of the sample. The sequenced sample was peripheral blood, obtained from a patient treated with radiotherapy plus ipilimumab. The receptors shown here come from a human donor with non-small cell lung cancer that progressed on radiotherapy plus ipilimumab.

The CDR3 protein is CASSSKERGGQETQYF. Here the CDR3 DNA reads TGCGCCAGCAGCTCCAAGGAGCGGGGGGGCCAAGAGACCCAGTACTTC. The rearrangement uses TRBV5-1 and TRBJ2-5; 10 positions agree with TRBD2. From germline, CDR1 is SGHRS and CDR2 YFSETQ. V lost 3 bases, J lost 1 base, and 6 bases stayed unmatched. The CDR3 contains 16 residues.

The V call is TRBV30, the J call TRBJ2-3; 8 bases align to TRBD2. CDR3 length: 14 amino acids. Germline loops: CDR1 GTSNPN, CDR2 SVGIG (reference sequence). J was trimmed by 1 base and V by 4 bases; bases with no gene match: 4. The CDR3: CAWNRGGGTDTQYF. CDR3 DNA sequence: TGTGCCTGGAACCGGGGGGGCGGCACAGATACGCAGTATTTT.

The chain couples TRBV27 to TRBJ1-2, with a possible D match to TRBD1 (5 bases). V lost 5 bases and J 3 bases, leaving 16 bases between the germline ends. CDR1 and CDR2 (germline): MNHEY, SMNVEV (reference sequence). The CDR3 is 15 amino acids. Here the CDR3 reads CASSLRAHLDYGYTF. CDR3 coding DNA: TGTGCCAGCAGTCTCAGGGCCCATTTGGACTATGGCTACACCTTC.

The rearrangement links TRBV27 to TRBJ1-6; unclear D gene. The germline V gene encodes CDR1 MNHEY and CDR2 SMNVEV (reference sequence). The CDR3 extends over 13 amino acids. The germline V and J ends were trimmed by 7 bases and 11 bases, with 15 bases remaining between them. The CDR3 nucleotides are TGTGCCAGCACCTCCTCGGGAGCAGCACCCCTCCACTTT. Protein: CASTSSGAAPLHF.

This clone has just a few counts. V gene TRBV7-9 combines with J gene TRBJ2-7, with TRBD1 matching over 8 bases. This CDR3 contains 13 residues. The germline CDR1 and CDR2 sequences are SEHNR and FQNEAQ (reference sequence). Trimming removed 8 bases from V and 2 bases from J; junction bases left unmatched: 5. The CDR3 DNA reads as TGTGCCAGCGGTCGGACAGGGACCTACGAGCAGTACTTC. Translated, it gives CASGRTGTYEQYF.

The CDR3 coding sequence is TGTGCCAGTAGTATAGAGTGGTTTGGGACAGCTCTTTCCTACGAGCAGTACTTC. The encoded protein is CASSIEWFGTALSYEQYF. This chain uses TRBV19 with TRBJ2-7; 7 positions match TRBD1. Germline lookup yields CDR1 LNHDA and CDR2 SQIVND (reference sequence). V was clipped by 0 bases and J by 1 base; unmatched bases: 12. This CDR3 is built from 18 residues.

The rearrangement uses TRBV4-2 and TRBJ1-5; 9 nucleotides align to TRBD1. The V gene's germline CDR1 is LGHNA and CDR2 YNFKEQ. This CDR3 has 17 residues. The V gene end was trimmed by 1 base and the J gene end by 4 bases; junction bases not matched to a gene: 8. The CDR3 region has the DNA TGTGCCAGCAGCCAAGGGGACGGGACAGGGAATAATCAGCCCCAGCATTTT. Translation: CASSQGDGTGNNQPQHF.

The table lists this clone with many counts. The V and J genes are TRBV19 and TRBJ1-3; D possibly corresponds to TRBD1 (5 bases). V was pared by 6 bases and J by 0 bases, with 9 bases between. From germline, CDR1 is LNHDA and CDR2 SQIVND (reference sequence). The CDR3 is 14 residues long. The CDR3 sequence is CASRRDSSGNTIYF. CDR3 DNA sequence: TGTGCCAGTAGACGAGACAGCTCTGGAAACACCATATATTTT.

V gene TRBV7-2 combines with J gene TRBJ1-5; 12 nucleotides align to TRBD1. This CDR3 is built from 17 residues. The germline CDR1 and CDR2 sequences are SGHTA and FQGNSA. Trimming removed 1 base from V and 3 bases from J; junction bases left unmatched: 4. CDR3 in DNA: TGTGCCAGCAGCTTAGTCGGGACAGGGGGCAACAATCAGCCCCAGCATTTT. Residues: CASSLVGTGGNNQPQHF.

This chain joins TRBV7-9 and TRBJ1-4, with D possibly TRBD1 on 6 matching bases. Germline CDR1 SEHNR, CDR2 FQNEAQ (reference sequence). This CDR3 spans 15 amino acids. Trimming stripped 1 base from V and 5 bases from J, with 11 bases between. The DNA of the CDR3 is TGTGCCAGCAGCTTAGTGGGGGGCACCAATGAAAAACTGTTTTTT. Its translation: CASSLVGGTNEKLFF.

V usage is TRBV7-9 and J usage is TRBJ1-3; no definite D call. The CDR3 spans 12 residues. From germline, CDR1 is SEHNR and CDR2 FQNEAQ (reference sequence). V was shortened by 5 bases and J by 5 bases, with 7 bases between the two germline ends. Here the CDR3 reads CASSIDRNTIYF. In DNA, the CDR3 is TGTGCCAGCAGCATCGACCGAAACACCATATATTTT.

V and J are TRBV27 and TRBJ2-3, with 9 bases matching TRBD1. The CDR3 contains 16 residues. V lost 6 bases to trimming and J lost 1 base; unmatched junction nucleotides: 8. CDR1 and CDR2 (germline): MNHEY, SMNVEV (reference sequence). This chain's CDR3 is CASSPLWTGGTDTQYF. The DNA for the CDR3 is TGTGCCAGCAGCCCCCTATGGACAGGGGGCACAGATACGCAGTATTTT.

The J gene is TRBJ2-7, the V gene TRBV28, with D hard to call. The CDR3 has 14 amino acids. Germline V gene lookup returns CDR1 MDHEN and CDR2 SYDVKM. Deletions cut 3 bases from V and 3 bases from J, with 12 bases between. The CDR3 protein is CASSFGGLSYEQYF. DNA of the CDR3: TGTGCCAGCAGTTTTGGTGGGTTGAGCTACGAGCAGTACTTC.

The chain couples TRBV9 to TRBJ2-1; 8 nucleotides agree with TRBD1. CDR1 SGDLS and CDR2 YYNGEE come from the germline V gene. J gave up 3 bases and V 0 bases, and 5 bases lay outside the gene matches. The CDR3 totals 16 residues. The DNA of the CDR3 is TGTGCCAGCAGCGTAGCCGGGGACAGGTACTACAATGAGCAGTTCTTC. Protein: CASSVAGDRYYNEQFF.

This chain uses TRBV4-3 with TRBJ1-5, with D tentatively TRBD1 (5 bases). The CDR3 totals 15 residues. CDR1 LGHNA and CDR2 YSLEER come from the germline V gene. The V gene lost 4 bases and the J gene lost 3 bases, with 13 bases spanning the gap. Here the CDR3 DNA reads TGCGCCAGCAGCCCACGCCAGGGTGACAATCAGCCCCAGCATTTT. Residues: CASSPRQGDNQPQHF.

This clone was counted once. The J gene is TRBJ2-5, the V gene TRBV30; 7 bases align to TRBD2. The CDR3 has 14 residues. J lost 7 bases, V lost 1 base, and 9 bases had no gene match. The germline V gene has CDR1 GTSNPN and CDR2 SVGIG (reference sequence). CDR3 coding DNA: TGTGCCTGGAGTGCGGGAGGAGGGGTACGGACCCAGTACTTC. Amino acids: CAWSAGGGVRTQYF.

V and J are TRBV7-3 and TRBJ1-5, with TRBD1 as a possible D gene (6 bases). The germline V gene encodes CDR1 SGHTA and CDR2 FQGTGA. This CDR3 region has 20 residues. Trimming took off 3 bases at V and 0 bases at J, with 24 bases between the two ends. CDR3 nucleotide sequence: TGTGCCAGCAGCTTGGGTCAACAGGGACGACGTGAATATAGCAATCAGCCCCAGCATTTT. Translating gives CASSLGQQGRREYSNQPQHF.

In DNA form, the CDR3 reads TGTGCCAGCAGCTTAGGGGGTCTAAGCACAGATACGCAGTATTTT. It translates to CASSLGGLSTDTQYF. The chain combines TRBV7-2 with TRBJ2-3; D is unclear. V was pared by 1 base and J by 0 bases, with 8 bases between. Germline CDR1 and CDR2: SGHTA and FQGNSA. The CDR3 is made up of 15 amino acids.

J is TRBJ2-2 and V is TRBV4-3; D may be TRBD1 or TRBD2 (5 bases each). V lost 1 base to trimming and J lost 7 bases, with 13 bases between them. The CDR3 spans 15 residues. Germline CDR1 reads LGHNA; CDR2 reads YSLEER. For the CDR3, the DNA is TGCGCCAGCAGCCAAGGGACACGGGGTGTCGGGGAGCTGTTTTTT. Its translation: CASSQGTRGVGELFF.

The count of this clone is one. The rearrangement joins TRBV9 to TRBJ2-1, with a possible D match to TRBD2 (6 bases). V lost 6 bases to trimming and J lost 8 bases, with 21 bases between them. Germline V gene lookup returns CDR1 SGDLS and CDR2 YYNGEE. The CDR3 contains 15 residues. CDR3 DNA sequence: TGTGCCAGCACCCCCGTGGAGGGCTACCTAGATGAGCAGTTCTTC. This codes for CASTPVEGYLDEQFF. Together with reference TRBV9 and TRBJ2-1, the CDR3 gives the full variable domain: DSGVTQTPKHLITATGQRVTLRCSPRSGDLSVYWYQQSLDQGLQFLIQYYNGEERAKGNILERFSAQQFPDLHSELNLSSLELGDSALYFCASTPVEGYLDEQFFGPGTRLTVL.

J is TRBJ2-7 and V is TRBV6-5, with 8 bases matching TRBD1. Trimming cost V 6 bases and J 3 bases; bases outside gene matches: 10. Germline-derived CDR1 and CDR2 are MNHEY and SVGAGI. This CDR3 comprises 15 residues. The CDR3 reads CASRTTGGLLYEQYF. The CDR3 DNA reads as TGTGCCAGCAGAACTACAGGGGGACTCCTCTACGAGCAGTACTTC.

V is TRBV2 and J is TRBJ2-1; perhaps TRBD1 as D (6 bases). V was clipped by 6 bases and J by 3 bases, with 6 bases between them. CDR3 length: 12 residues. CDR1 is SNHLY and CDR2 is FYNNEI in the germline V gene. The CDR3 DNA follows: TGTGCCAGCAGCAGGGGCTACAATGAGCAGTTCTTC. The encoded protein is CASSRGYNEQFF.

V is TRBV7-9 and J is TRBJ2-3, with a weak D call TRBD2 (5 bases). The CDR3 consists of 15 residues. Per germline, CDR1 SEHNR and CDR2 FQNEAQ (reference sequence). Trimming removed 1 base at V and 6 bases at J, with 14 bases between. The DNA of the CDR3 is TGTGCCAGCAGCTTAGACCCCGGGGTGGCGGATACGCAGTATTTT. It codes for CASSLDPGVADTQYF.

This sequence joins TRBV5-1 and TRBJ2-5, with 9 positions matching TRBD1. Looked up from germline, CDR1 is SGHRS and CDR2 is YFSETQ. With V trimmed by 3 bases and J by 4 bases, 1 base remained unmatched. The CDR3 loop spans 13 amino acids. The CDR3 region has the DNA TGCGCCAGCAGCTGGGACAGGGCAGAGACCCAGTACTTC. Encoded protein: CASSWDRAETQYF.

The chain is built from TRBV2 and TRBJ1-5; unclear D gene. The germline V gene encodes CDR1 SNHLY and CDR2 FYNNEI. There are 14 residues in the CDR3. Trimming took off 5 bases at V and 0 bases at J, with 8 bases between the two ends. This CDR3 is CASSQQLSNQPQHF. CDR3 DNA sequence: TGTGCCAGCAGTCAACAACTTAGCAATCAGCCCCAGCATTTT.

The chain combines TRBV19 with TRBJ2-7; 11 nucleotides match TRBD2. Germline assignment: CDR1 LNHDA and CDR2 SQIVND (reference sequence). CDR3 length: 16 residues. Unmatched junction bases numbered 8, after V lost 4 bases and J lost 3 bases. As DNA, the CDR3 is TGTGCCAGTAGTACTCGGGGGACTAGCGGATACTACGAGCAGTACTTC. Protein: CASSTRGTSGYYEQYF.

The chain couples TRBV7-3 to TRBJ2-5; D possibly corresponds to TRBD1 (8 bases). CDR1 and CDR2 (germline): SGHTA, FQGTGA. This CDR3 comprises 15 residues. The germline V and J ends were trimmed by 5 bases and 5 bases, with 18 bases remaining between them. The CDR3 sequence: CASSPGGQAVETQYF. CDR3 DNA: TGTGCCAGCAGCCCGGGGGGACAGGCGGTTGAGACCCAGTACTTC.

The genes are TRBV28 and TRBJ1-3; D remains ambiguous. The CDR3 is made up of 14 amino acids. V lost 5 bases and J 7 bases, leaving 15 bases between the germline ends. Germline CDR1 and CDR2: MDHEN and SYDVKM. Here the CDR3 reads CASSPLAASNTIYF. In DNA, the CDR3 is TGTGCCAGCAGTCCTCTCGCAGCCAGCAACACCATATATTTT. The whole variable domain, remainder taken from reference TRBV28 and TRBJ1-3, is DVKVTQSSRYLVKRTGEKVFLECVQDMDHENMFWYRQDPGLGLRLIYFSYDVKMKEKGDIPEGYSVSREKKERFSLILESASTNQTSMYLCASSPLAASNTIYFGEGSWLTVV.